The 9 T cell receptor beta chains presented below share a single source sample, sequenced in a study of T cells in Graves' hyperthyroidism and ophthalmopathy. RNA transcripts yielded amplified TCR beta CDR3 regions. First-round RT-PCR of the TCR CDR3 relied on the HTBI primer set. TCRdb independently ran MiXCR on the multiplex PCR reads; one entry per CDR3 protein. The repertoire holds 300,000 to 400,000 distinct CDR3 sequences, with around 13% as singletons. Sequenced: blood. These receptor sequences come from a woman in her fifties or sixties with Graves' hyperthyroidism.

As concerns this clonotype: This sequence may be a read error, since a much larger clone differs from it by one base. The rearrangement joins TRBV20-1 to TRBJ2-5; TRBD2 matches at 10 bases. The CDR3 covers 15 residues. The V and J ends lost 5 bases and 1 base, in that order; junction bases with no gene match: 7. Germline values: CDR1 DFQATT, CDR2 SNEGSKA (reference sequence). CDR3 sequence (DNA): TGCAGTGCTGGAGCGGGAGGGCTAACCCAAGAGACCCAGTACTTC. Residues: CSAGAGGLTQETQYF.

This clonotype was seen a handful of times. CDR3 in DNA: TGTGCCACCAGCAGGGCCGGCCCCGGGGAGCTGTTTTTT. Translating it yields CATSRAGPGELFF. The gene calls are TRBV15 and TRBJ2-2; D unresolved. The CDR3 spans 13 residues. The germline V gene has CDR1 LNHNV and CDR2 YYDKDF (reference sequence). Trimming took off 3 bases at V and 6 bases at J, with 8 bases between the two ends.

This clonotype was found a few times. The chain uses TRBV28 and TRBJ1-5; D unresolved. V dropped 2 bases and J dropped 5 bases, with 4 bases sitting between them. Per the germline V gene, CDR1 is MDHEN and CDR2 is SYDVKM. CDR3 size: 12 residues. The CDR3 loop is CASSLNYQPQHF. The CDR3 DNA sequence: TGTGCCAGCAGTTTAAACTATCAGCCCCAGCATTTT. The whole variable domain, remainder taken from reference TRBV28 and TRBJ1-5, is DVKVTQSSRYLVKRTGEKVFLECVQDMDHENMFWYRQDPGLGLRLIYFSYDVKMKEKGDIPEGYSVSREKKERFSLILESASTNQTSMYLCASSLNYQPQHFGDGTRLSIL.

This chain connects TRBV6-4 to TRBJ1-1; D unclear. The CDR3 is made up of 12 amino acids. Germline-derived CDR1 and CDR2 are MRHNA and SNTAGT. Trimming stripped 3 bases from V and 13 bases from J, with 15 bases between. This CDR3 reads CASSEEGFWVFF. CDR3 DNA: TGTGCCAGCAGTGAGGAGGGATTTTGGGTTTTCTTT.

This clonotype came up a few times. The V and J genes are TRBV27 and TRBJ2-2; 13 bases map to TRBD2. With 6 bases clipped from V and 6 bases from J, the junction kept 1 base outside the gene matches. The CDR3 has 14 amino acids. CDR1 is MNHEY and CDR2 is SMNVEV in the germline V gene (reference sequence). The CDR3 nucleotides read TGTGCCAGCAGACTAGCGGGAGGGCCCGGGGAGCTGTTTTTT. As protein: CASRLAGGPGELFF.

This clonotype was found a few times. V is TRBV14 and J is TRBJ1-2; 7 bases align to TRBD1. From germline, CDR1 is SGHDN and CDR2 FVKESK. V gave up 4 bases and J gave up 7 bases; unmatched junction bases: 12. The CDR3 is made up of 15 amino acids. The CDR3 bases are TGTGCCAGCAGCCTCGACACAGGGGCCAAAACTGGCTACACCTTC. Protein sequence: CASSLDTGAKTGYTF.

Ten or more counts support this clonotype. The chain combines TRBV5-4 with TRBJ2-5; D is undetermined. Germline CDR1 is SGHNT and CDR2 is YYREEE (reference sequence). The CDR3 runs 11 residues. Trimming took 3 bases from V and 5 from J, leaving 5 bases between them. This CDR3 reads CASSSSETQYF. The CDR3 nucleotides read TGTGCCAGCAGCTCCTCCGAGACCCAGTACTTC.

Only a few counts were recorded for this clonotype. The genes are TRBV5-1 and TRBJ2-5, with D perhaps matching TRBD2 (6 bases). The V end was cut by 0 bases, the J end by 4 bases, with 10 bases between. The CDR3 is 14 residues long. From germline, CDR1 is SGHRS and CDR2 YFSETQ. The CDR3 region has the DNA TGCGCCAGCAGCTTGGACCGAGCGGGAGAGACCCAGTACTTC. It specifies CASSLDRAGETQYF.

This clonotype was picked up many times. V gene TRBV12-3 or TRBV12-4 combines with J gene TRBJ1-2; D remains unclear. The ends were cut back, 0 bases at V and 4 bases at J, with 3 bases in the middle. The CDR3 extends over 12 amino acids. The CDR3 DNA follows: TGTGCCAGCAGTTTAGCGTTCTATGGCTACACCTTC. Encoded protein: CASSLAFYGYTF.